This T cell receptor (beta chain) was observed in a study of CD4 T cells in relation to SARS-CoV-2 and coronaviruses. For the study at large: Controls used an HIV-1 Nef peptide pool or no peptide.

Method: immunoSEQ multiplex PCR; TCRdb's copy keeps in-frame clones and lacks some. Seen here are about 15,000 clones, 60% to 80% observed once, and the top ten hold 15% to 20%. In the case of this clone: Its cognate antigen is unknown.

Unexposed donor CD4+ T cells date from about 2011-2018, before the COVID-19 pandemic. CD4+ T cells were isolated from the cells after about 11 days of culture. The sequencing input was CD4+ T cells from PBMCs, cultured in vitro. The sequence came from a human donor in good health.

This chain's CDR3 is CASSQDRGETVNSGETQYF. The CDR3 nucleotides read TGTGCCAGCAGCCAAGATCGAGGGGAAACGGTCAATTCTGGGGAGACCCAGTACTTC. J is TRBJ2-5 and V is TRBV3-1 (or the pseudogene TRBV3-2), with D possibly being TRBD1 or TRBD2 (5 bases each). The CDR3 extends over 19 amino acids. CDR1 is LGHDT, CDR2 YNNKEL, per germline (reference sequence). Between the trimmed V and J ends, which lost 0 bases and 5 bases, there was a span of 25 bases.